The clone carrying this T cell receptor beta chain has ten or more counts. TCRdb called the 5' RACE reads again in MiXCR, with one record for every CDR3 protein. The sample contains hundreds of thousands of distinct CDR3 sequences, around 30% of which appear only once. Germline CDR1 and CDR2: SQVTM and ANQGSEA. Trimming removed 0 bases from V and 6 bases from J, with 11 bases in between. This CDR3 is built from 13 residues. The sample originates from a study of identical twins' blood T cells. Sequences were obtained from PBMCs. This TCR was sampled from a woman aged 18 to 55 in good health. The genes are TRBV29-1 and TRBJ1-1; no clear D. CDR3 coding DNA: TGCAGCGTTGAAGACCCTATATCGGCTGAAGCTTTCTTT. Amino acid sequence: CSVEDPISAEAFF.